This T cell receptor (beta chain) stems from a study of graft-versus-host responses after intestinal transplantation. Findings of the study overall: After transplant, early declines in HvG clones were associated with peak levels of circulating GvH clones.

A word on this clone: The antigen is not known.

Profiled with immunoSEQ multiplex PCR; TCRdb holds only in-frame clones, not every one. The sample yields approximately 82,000 clones, around 93% seen once. V lost 3 bases and J 7 bases, leaving 19 bases between the germline ends. This CDR3 is built from 15 residues. Germline V CDR1 and CDR2: SGDLS, YYNGEE. The gene calls are TRBV9 and TRBJ1-2; D is perhaps TRBD1 (5 bases). This receptor was identified in a human donor who was the organ donor for an intestinal transplant. The input for sequencing was unstimulated CD8+ T cells sorted from spleen or lymph node cells, taken before transplant. DNA of the CDR3: TGTGCCAGCAGCGCACCGGACGGCGGGGCCGGTGGCTACACCTTC. It is translated as CASSAPDGGAGGYTF.